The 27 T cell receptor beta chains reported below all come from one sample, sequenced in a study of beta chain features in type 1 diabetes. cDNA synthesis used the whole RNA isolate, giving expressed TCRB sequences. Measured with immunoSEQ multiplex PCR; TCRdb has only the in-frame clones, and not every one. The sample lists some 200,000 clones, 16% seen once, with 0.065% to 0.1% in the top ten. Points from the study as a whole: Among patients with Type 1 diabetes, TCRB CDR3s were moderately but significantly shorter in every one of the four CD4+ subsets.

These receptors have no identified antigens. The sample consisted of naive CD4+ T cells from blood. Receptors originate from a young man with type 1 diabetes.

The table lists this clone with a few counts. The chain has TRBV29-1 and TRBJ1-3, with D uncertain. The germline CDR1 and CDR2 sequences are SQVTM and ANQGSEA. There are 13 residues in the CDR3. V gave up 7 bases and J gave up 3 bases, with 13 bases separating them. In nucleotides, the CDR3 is TGCAGCGGCGGGAACATAGATGGAAACACCATATATTTT. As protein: CSGGNIDGNTIYF.

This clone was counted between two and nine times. CDR3 nucleotide sequence: TGTGCCATCTTACAGGGCGGGACAGATACGCAGTATTTT. It is translated as CAILQGGTDTQYF. The chain recombines TRBV28 with TRBJ2-3; a weak D match, TRBD1 (6 bases). The CDR3 is 13 residues long. The V and J ends lost 10 bases and 3 bases respectively, with 14 bases between them. Germline CDR1 reads MDHEN; CDR2 reads SYDVKM. The full variable domain, with the rest looked up from reference TRBV28 and TRBJ2-3, is DVKVTQSSRYLVKRTGEKVFLECVQDMDHENMFWYRQDPGLGLRLIYFSYDVKMKEKGDIPEGYSVSREKKERFSLILESASTNQTSMYLCAILQGGTDTQYFGPGTRLTVL.

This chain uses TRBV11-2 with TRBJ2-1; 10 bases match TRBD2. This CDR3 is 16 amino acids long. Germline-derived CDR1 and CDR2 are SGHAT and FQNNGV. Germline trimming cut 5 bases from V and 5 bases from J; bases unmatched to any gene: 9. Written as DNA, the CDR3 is TGTGCCAGCAGCGAGAGGAGCGGGAGGGCCGACAATGAGCAGTTCTTC. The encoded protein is CASSERSGRADNEQFF.

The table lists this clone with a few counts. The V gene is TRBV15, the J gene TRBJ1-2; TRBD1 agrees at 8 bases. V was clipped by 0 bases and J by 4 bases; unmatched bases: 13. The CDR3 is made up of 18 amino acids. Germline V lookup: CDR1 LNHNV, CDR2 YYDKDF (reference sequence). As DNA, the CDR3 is TGTGCCACCAGCAGAGACGCGACAGGGGCCGTAATTCTCTATGGCTACACCTTC. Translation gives CATSRDATGAVILYGYTF.

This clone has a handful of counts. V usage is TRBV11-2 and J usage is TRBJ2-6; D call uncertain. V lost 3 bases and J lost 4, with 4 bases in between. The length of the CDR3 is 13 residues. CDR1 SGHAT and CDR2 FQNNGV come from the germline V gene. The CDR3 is CASSFVGANVLTF. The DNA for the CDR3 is TGTGCCAGCAGCTTCGTGGGGGCCAACGTCCTGACTTTC.

For the CDR3, the DNA is TGCAGCGCCCTTGGGGCCACAGATACGCAGTATTTT. Translating it yields CSALGATDTQYF. The genes are TRBV29-1 and TRBJ2-3; D might be TRBD1 (5 bases). There are 12 residues in the CDR3. V was pared by 7 bases and J by 2 bases, with 10 bases between. Germline V gives CDR1 SQVTM, CDR2 ANQGSEA.

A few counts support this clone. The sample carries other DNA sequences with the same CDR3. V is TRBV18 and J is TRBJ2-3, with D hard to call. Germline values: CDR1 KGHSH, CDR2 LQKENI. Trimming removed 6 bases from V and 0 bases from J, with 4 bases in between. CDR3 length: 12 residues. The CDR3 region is CASSRSTDTQYF. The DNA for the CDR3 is TGTGCCAGCTCCCGAAGCACAGATACGCAGTATTTT.

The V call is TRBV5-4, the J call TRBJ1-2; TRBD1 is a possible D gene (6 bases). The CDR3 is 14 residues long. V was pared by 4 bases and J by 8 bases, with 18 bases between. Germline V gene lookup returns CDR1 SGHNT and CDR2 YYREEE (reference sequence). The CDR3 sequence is CASSPDHRDRGYTF. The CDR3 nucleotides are TGTGCCAGCAGCCCCGATCACAGGGATCGCGGCTACACCTTC.

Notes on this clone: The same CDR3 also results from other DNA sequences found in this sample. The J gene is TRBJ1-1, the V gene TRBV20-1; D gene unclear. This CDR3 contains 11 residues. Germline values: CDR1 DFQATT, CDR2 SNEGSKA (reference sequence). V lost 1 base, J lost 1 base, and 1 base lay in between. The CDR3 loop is CSARGNTEAFF. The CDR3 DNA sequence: TGCAGTGCTAGAGGGAACACTGAAGCTTTCTTT.

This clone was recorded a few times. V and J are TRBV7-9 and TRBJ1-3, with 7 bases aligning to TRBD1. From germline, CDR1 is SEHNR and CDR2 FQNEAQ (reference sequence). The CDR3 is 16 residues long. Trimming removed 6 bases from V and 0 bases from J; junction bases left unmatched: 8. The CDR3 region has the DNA TGTGCCAGCAGACGCACCCGGGACAGCTCTGGAAACACCATATATTTT. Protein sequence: CASRRTRDSSGNTIYF.

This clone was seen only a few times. The CDR3 loop reads CSVDSKQGDEKLFF. The CDR3 nucleotides are TGCAGCGTTGATTCGAAACAGGGGGATGAAAAACTGTTTTTT. V is TRBV29-1 and J is TRBJ1-4, with 8 positions matching TRBD1. CDR1 and CDR2 (germline): SQVTM, ANQGSEA. The length of the CDR3 is 14 residues. V was clipped by 3 bases and J by 6 bases; unmatched bases: 6.

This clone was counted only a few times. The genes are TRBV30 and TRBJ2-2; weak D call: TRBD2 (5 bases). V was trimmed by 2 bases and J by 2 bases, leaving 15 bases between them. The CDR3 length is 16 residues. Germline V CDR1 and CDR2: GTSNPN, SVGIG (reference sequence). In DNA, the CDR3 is TGTGCCTGGAGTTCCAAAGTTCGGGGAAACACCGGGGAGCTGTTTTTT. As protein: CAWSSKVRGNTGELFF.

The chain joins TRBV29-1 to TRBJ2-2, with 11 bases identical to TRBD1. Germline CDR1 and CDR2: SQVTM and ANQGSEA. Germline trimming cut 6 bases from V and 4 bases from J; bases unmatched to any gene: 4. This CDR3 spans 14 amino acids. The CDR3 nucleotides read TGCAGCGTCGGACAGGGGGCAGGCACCGGGGAGCTGTTTTTT. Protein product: CSVGQGAGTGELFF.

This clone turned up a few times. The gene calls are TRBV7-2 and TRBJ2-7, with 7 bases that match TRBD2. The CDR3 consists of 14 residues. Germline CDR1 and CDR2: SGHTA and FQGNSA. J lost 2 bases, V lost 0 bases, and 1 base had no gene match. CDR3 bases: TGTGCCAGCAGCTTAGCGGGAGGGCCCTACGAGCAGTACTTC. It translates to CASSLAGGPYEQYF.

CDR3 residues: CASSVAGPDTQYF. DNA for the CDR3: TGTGCCAGCAGCGTAGCAGGGCCAGATACGCAGTATTTT. The chain employs TRBV9 and TRBJ2-3; maybe TRBD1 (5 bases). In germline, CDR1 is SGDLS, CDR2 YYNGEE. CDR3 length: 13 residues. V was shortened by 0 bases and J by 4 bases, with 6 bases between the two germline ends. Complete variable domain (other parts from reference TRBV9 and TRBJ2-3): DSGVTQTPKHLITATGQRVTLRCSPRSGDLSVYWYQQSLDQGLQFLIQYYNGEERAKGNILERFSAQQFPDLHSELNLSSLELGDSALYFCASSVAGPDTQYFGPGTRLTVL.

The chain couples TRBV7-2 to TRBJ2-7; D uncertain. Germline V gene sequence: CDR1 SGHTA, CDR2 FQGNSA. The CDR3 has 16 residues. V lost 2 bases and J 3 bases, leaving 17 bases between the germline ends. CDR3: CASSLLALGNSYEQYF. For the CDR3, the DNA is TGTGCCAGCAGCTTATTAGCCCTGGGTAACAGCTACGAGCAGTACTTC.

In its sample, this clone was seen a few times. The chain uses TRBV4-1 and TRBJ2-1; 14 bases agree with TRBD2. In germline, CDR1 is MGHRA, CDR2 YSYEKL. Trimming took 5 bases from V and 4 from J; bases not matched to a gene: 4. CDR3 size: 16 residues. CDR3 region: CASSYRTSGGYNEQFF. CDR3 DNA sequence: TGCGCCAGCAGCTACCGGACTAGCGGGGGGTACAATGAGCAGTTCTTC.

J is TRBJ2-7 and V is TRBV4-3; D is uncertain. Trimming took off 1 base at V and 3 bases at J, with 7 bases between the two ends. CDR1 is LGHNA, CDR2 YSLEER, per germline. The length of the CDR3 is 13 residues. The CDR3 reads CASSQAENYEQYF. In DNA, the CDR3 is TGCGCCAGCAGCCAAGCCGAGAACTACGAGCAGTACTTC.

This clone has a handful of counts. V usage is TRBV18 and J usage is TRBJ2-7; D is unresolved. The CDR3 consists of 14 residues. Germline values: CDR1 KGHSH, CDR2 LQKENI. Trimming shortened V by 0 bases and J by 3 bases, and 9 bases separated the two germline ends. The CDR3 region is CASSPPARGYEQYF. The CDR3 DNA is TGTGCCAGCTCACCACCGGCCAGAGGCTACGAGCAGTACTTC.

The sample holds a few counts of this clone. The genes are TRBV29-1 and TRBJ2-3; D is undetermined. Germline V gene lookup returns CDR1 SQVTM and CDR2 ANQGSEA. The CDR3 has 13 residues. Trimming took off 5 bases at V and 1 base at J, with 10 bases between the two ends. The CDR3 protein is CSVTWAGTDTQYF. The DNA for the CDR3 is TGCAGCGTTACCTGGGCAGGCACAGATACGCAGTATTTT.

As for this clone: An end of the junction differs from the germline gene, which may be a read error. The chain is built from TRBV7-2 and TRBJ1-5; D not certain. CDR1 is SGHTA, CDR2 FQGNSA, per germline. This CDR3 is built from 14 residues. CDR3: CASSSDISYQPQHF. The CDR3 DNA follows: TGTGCCAGCAGCTCCGACATTAGCTATCAGCCCCAGCATTTT.

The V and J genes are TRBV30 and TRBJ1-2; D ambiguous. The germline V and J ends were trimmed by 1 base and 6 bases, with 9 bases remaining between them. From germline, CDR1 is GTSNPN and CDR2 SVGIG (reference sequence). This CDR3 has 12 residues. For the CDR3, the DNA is TGTGCCTGGAGTGCTGGTCAGGATGGCTACACCTTC. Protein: CAWSAGQDGYTF.

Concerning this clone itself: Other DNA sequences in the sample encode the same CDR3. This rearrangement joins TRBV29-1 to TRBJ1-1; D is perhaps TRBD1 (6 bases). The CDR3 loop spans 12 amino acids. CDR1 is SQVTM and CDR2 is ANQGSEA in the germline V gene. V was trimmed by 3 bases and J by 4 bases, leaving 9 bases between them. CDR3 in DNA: TGCAGCGTTGAGGGGGCTGGCACTGAAGCTTTCTTT. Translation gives CSVEGAGTEAFF.

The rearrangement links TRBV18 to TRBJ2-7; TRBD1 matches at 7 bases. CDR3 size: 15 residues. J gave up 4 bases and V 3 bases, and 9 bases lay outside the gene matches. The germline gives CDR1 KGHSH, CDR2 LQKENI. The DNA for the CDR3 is TGTGCCAGCTCACCGCCGCATGGACAGGAGTACGAGCAGTACTTC. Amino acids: CASSPPHGQEYEQYF.

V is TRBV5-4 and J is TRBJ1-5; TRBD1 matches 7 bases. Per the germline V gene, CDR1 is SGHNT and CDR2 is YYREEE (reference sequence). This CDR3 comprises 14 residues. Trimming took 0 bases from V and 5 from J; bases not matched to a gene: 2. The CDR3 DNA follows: TGTGCCAGCAGCTTGGATCAGGGGGATCAGCCCCAGCATTTT. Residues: CASSLDQGDQPQHF.

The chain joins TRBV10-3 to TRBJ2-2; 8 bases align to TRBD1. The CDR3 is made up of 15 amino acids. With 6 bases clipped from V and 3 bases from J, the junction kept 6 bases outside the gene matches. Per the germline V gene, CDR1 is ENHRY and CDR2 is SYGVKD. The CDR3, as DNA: TGTGCCATCAGCACACCAGGGGGCTACACCGGGGAGCTGTTTTTT. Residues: CAISTPGGYTGELFF.

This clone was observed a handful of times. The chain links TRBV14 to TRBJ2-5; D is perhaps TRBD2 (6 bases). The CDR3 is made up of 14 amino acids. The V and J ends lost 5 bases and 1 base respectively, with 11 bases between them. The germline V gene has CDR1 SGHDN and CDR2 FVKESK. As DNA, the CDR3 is TGTGCCAGCAGCAAAGCGGGCCGCCAAGAGACCCAGTACTTC. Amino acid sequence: CASSKAGRQETQYF.